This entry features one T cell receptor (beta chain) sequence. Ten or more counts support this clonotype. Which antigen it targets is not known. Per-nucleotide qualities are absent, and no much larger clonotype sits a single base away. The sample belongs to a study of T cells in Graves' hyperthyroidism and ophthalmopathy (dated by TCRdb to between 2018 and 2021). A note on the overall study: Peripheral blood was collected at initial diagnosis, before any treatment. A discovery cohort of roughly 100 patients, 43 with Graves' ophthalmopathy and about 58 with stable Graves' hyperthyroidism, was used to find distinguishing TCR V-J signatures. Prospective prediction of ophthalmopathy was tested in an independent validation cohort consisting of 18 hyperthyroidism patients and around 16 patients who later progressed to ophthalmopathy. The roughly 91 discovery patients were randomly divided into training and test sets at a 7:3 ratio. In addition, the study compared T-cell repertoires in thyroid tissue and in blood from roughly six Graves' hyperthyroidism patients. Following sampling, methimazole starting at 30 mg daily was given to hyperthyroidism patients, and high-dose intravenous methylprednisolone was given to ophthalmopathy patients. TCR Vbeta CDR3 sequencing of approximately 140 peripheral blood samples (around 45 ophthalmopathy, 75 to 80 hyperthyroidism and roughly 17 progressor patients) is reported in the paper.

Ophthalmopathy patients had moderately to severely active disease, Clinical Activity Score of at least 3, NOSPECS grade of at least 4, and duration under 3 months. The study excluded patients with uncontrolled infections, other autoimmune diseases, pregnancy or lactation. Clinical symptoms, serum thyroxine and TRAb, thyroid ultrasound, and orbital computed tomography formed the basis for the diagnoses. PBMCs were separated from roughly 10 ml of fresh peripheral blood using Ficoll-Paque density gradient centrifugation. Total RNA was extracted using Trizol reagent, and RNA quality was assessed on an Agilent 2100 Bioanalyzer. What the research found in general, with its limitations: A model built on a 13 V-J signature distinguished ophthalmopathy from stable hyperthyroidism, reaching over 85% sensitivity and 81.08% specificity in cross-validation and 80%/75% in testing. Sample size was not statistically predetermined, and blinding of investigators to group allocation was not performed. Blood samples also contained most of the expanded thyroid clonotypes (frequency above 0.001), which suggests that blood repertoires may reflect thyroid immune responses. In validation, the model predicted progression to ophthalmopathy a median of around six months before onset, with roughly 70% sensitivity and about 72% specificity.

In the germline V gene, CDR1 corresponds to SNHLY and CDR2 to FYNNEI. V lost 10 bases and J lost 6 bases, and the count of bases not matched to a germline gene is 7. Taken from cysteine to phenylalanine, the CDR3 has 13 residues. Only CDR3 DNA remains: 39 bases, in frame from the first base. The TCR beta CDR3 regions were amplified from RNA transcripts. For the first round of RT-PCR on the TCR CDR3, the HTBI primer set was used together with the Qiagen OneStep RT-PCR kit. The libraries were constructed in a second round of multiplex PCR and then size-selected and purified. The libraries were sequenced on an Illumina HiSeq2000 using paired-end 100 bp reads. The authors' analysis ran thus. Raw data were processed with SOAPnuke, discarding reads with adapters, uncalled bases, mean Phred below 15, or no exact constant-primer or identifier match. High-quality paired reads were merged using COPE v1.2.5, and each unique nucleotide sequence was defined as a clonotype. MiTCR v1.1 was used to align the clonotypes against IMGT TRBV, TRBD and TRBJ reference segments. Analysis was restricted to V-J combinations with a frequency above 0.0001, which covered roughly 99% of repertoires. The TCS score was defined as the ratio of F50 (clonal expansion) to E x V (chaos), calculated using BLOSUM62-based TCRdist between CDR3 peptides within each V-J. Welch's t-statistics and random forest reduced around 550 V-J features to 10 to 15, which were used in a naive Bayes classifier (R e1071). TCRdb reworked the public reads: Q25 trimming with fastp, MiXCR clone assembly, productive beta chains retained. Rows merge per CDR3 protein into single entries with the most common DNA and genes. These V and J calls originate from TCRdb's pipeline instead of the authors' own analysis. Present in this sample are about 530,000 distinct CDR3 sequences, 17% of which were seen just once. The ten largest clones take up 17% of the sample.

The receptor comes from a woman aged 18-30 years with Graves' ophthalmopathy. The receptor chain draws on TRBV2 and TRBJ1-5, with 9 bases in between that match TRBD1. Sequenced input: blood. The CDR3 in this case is CATNDRGTQPQHF. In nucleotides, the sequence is TGTGCCACTAACGACAGGGGGACTCAGCCCCAGCATTTT.